This T cell receptor beta chain was observed in a study of long-term antiretroviral therapy in people with HIV. Study-wide points: Data on ART adherence, viral resistance or therapy changes were unavailable.

This clone was seen once. Its antigen is currently unknown. The CDR3 length is 16 residues. The V and J ends lost 5 bases and 1 base respectively, with 15 bases between them. Germline lookup yields CDR1 MNHEY and CDR2 SMNVEV (reference sequence). No donor had fewer than one pre-ART PBMC sample or fewer than two post-ART PBMC samples. All participants with HIV were treated in the United States. The authors ran the immunoSEQ assay, v3.0, at survey level. TCRdb keeps only in-frame clones here, not all; method: immunoSEQ multiplex PCR. The profile shows 9,500 to 11,000 clones, 80% to 90% of them singletons.

This chain uses TRBV27 with TRBJ2-4; possibly TRBD2 for D (6 bases). Sequenced material: unsorted PBMCs, taken less than 7.5 years after starting antiretroviral therapy. The TCR comes from a man between 50 and 59 years old with HIV. This CDR3 reads CASSIGGVGAKNIQYF. The CDR3 DNA reads as TGTGCCAGCAGTATTGGAGGGGTAGGGGCCAAAAACATTCAGTACTTC.